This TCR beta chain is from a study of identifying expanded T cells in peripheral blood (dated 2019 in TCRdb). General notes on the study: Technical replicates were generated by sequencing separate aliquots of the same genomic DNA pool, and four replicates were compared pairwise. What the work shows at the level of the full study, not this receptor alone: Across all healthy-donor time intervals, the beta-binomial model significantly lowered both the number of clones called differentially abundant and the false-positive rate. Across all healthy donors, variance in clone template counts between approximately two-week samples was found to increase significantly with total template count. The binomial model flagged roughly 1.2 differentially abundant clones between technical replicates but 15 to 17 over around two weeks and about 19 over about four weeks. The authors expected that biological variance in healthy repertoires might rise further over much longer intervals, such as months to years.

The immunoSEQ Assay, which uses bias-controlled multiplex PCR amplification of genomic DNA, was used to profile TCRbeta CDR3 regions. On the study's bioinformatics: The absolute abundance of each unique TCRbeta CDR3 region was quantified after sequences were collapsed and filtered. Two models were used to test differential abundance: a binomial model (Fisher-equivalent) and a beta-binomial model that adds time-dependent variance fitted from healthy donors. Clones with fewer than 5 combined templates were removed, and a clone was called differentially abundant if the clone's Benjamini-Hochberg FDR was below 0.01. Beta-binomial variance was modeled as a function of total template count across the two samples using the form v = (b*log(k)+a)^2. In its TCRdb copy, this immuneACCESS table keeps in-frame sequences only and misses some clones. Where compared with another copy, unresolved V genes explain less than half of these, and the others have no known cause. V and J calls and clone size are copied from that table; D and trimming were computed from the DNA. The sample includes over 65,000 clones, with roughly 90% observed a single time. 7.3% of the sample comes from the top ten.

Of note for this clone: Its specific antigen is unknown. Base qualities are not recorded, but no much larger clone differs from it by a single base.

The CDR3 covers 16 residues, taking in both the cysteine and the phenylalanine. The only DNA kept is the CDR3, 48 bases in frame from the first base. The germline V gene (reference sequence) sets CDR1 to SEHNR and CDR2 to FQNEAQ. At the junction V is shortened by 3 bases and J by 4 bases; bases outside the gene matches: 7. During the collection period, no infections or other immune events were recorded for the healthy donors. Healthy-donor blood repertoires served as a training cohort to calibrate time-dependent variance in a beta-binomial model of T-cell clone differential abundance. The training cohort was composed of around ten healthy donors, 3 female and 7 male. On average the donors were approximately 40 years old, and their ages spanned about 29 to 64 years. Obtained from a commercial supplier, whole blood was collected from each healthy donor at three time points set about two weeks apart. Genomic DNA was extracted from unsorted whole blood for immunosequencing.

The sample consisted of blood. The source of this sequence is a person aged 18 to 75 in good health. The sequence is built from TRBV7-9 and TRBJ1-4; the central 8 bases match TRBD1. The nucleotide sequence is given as TGTGCCAGCAGCTTCCCCGGACAGGGAATTAATGAAAAACTGTTTTTT. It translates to CASSFPGQGINEKLFF.